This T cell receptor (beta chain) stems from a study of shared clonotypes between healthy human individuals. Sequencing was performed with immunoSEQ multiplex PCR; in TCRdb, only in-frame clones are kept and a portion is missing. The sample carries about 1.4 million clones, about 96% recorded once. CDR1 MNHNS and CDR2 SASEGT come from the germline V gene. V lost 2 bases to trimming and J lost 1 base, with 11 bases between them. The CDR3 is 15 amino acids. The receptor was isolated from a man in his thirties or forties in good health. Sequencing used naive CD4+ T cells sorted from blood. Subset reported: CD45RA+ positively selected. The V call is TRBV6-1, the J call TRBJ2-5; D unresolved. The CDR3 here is CASSETPGLQETQYF. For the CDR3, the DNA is TGTGCCAGCAGTGAAACCCCTGGCCTCCAAGAGACCCAGTACTTC.